Listed here are 7 T cell receptor beta chains from one sample, sequenced in a study of T cells in Graves' hyperthyroidism and ophthalmopathy. TCR beta CDR3 sequences were amplified from RNA transcripts. The HTBI primer set served for first-round RT-PCR of the TCR CDR3. Using its own MiXCR run on the multiplex PCR reads, TCRdb lists one record per CDR3 protein. Of some 560,000 distinct CDR3 sequences detected, roughly 14% appear once; the ten largest clones hold approximately 7%. Sample: blood. The receptors were gathered from a woman in her thirties with Graves' hyperthyroidism.

About this clonotype: No conserved phenylalanine or tryptophan ends this CDR3, so it is likely a read error. The chain carries TRBV18 and TRBJ1-4, with D unclear. The ends were cut back, 5 bases at V and 0 bases at J, with 13 bases in the middle. The CDR3 totals 16 residues. Looked up from germline, CDR1 is KGHSH and CDR2 is LQKENI. The CDR3 nucleotides are TGTGCCAGCTCAGTTAACGGGATAGCAACTAATGAAAAACTGTTTTCT. This sequence encodes CASSVNGIATNEKLFS.

This clonotype was observed at least ten times. This chain's CDR3 is CSPWVGTPPQEQYF. CDR3 coding DNA: TGCAGTCCATGGGTGGGGACTCCTCCCCAAGAGCAGTACTTC. V usage is TRBV20-1 and J usage is TRBJ2-7; a weak D match, TRBD2 (6 bases). With 8 bases removed from V and 7 bases from J, the gap between germline ends came to 24 bases. The CDR3 has 14 amino acids. CDR1 DFQATT and CDR2 SNEGSKA come from the germline V gene (reference sequence).

The gene calls are TRBV29-1 and TRBJ1-1; D may be TRBD1 (5 bases). Germline assignment: CDR1 SQVTM and CDR2 ANQGSEA. V lost 6 bases, J lost 7 bases, and 27 bases lay in between. This CDR3 contains 16 residues. In nucleotides, the CDR3 is TGCAGCGTCGTTTACGCCGGGACGGGGACGGGAAGTGAAGCTTTCTTT. Its protein product is CSVVYAGTGTGSEAFF. Full variable domain (remainder filled in from reference TRBV29-1 and TRBJ1-1): SAVISQKPSRDICQRGTSLTIQCQVDSQVTMMFWYRQQPGQSLTLIATANQGSEATYESGFVIDKFPISRPNLTFSTLTVSNMSPEDSSIYLCSVVYAGTGTGSEAFFGQGTRLTVV.

V usage is TRBV19 and J usage is TRBJ1-4, with D perhaps TRBD1 (5 bases). V was shortened by 5 bases and J by 6 bases, with 13 bases between the two germline ends. In germline, CDR1 is LNHDA, CDR2 SQIVND (reference sequence). This CDR3 comprises 14 residues. Here the CDR3 DNA reads TGTGCCAGTAGTCCAGGGTGGCAACATGAAAAACTGTTTTTT. Its protein is CASSPGWQHEKLFF.

Comment on this clonotype: At one of its ends the junction is not consistent with the germline gene, which may arise from a read error. The chain combines TRBV7-9 with TRBJ1-3; D remains unclear. In germline, CDR1 is SEHNR, CDR2 FQNEAQ (reference sequence). The CDR3 is made up of 15 amino acids. CDR3 bases: TGTGCCAGCAGCTTAGCGGCGGGGAATGGAAGCACCATATATTTT. Its translation: CASSLAAGNGSTIYF.

This clonotype occurred many times. The chain recombines TRBV18 with TRBJ2-3; TRBD2 agrees at 13 bases. The CDR3 has 16 residues. J lost 5 bases, V lost 6 bases, and 8 bases had no gene match. Germline V gives CDR1 KGHSH, CDR2 LQKENI. CDR3 protein: CASSPKLAGGRDTQYF. The CDR3 DNA follows: TGTGCCAGCTCCCCGAAACTAGCGGGAGGGCGAGATACGCAGTATTTT.

The rearrangement links TRBV6-5 to TRBJ2-2; 7 positions agree with TRBD2. Looked up from germline, CDR1 is MNHEY and CDR2 is SVGAGI. CDR3 length: 16 residues. V was clipped by 2 bases and J by 2 bases; unmatched bases: 5. DNA of the CDR3: TGTGCCAGCAGTTACACCGGGACTAATAACACCGGGGAGCTGTTTTTT. This codes for CASSYTGTNNTGELFF.